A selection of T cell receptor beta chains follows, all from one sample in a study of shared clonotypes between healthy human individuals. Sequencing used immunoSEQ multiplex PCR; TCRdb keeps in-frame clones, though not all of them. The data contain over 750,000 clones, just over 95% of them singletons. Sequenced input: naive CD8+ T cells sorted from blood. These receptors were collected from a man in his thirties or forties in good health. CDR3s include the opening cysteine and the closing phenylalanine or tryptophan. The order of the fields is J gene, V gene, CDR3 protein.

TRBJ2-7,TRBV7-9,CASSSKGSYEQYF
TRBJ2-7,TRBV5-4,CASSPGFTGGAYAEQYF
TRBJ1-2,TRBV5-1,CASSRTGYGYTF
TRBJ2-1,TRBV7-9,CASARDEQFF
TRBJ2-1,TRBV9,CASSQPGTGAVNEQFF
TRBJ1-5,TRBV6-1,CASRLAGTGKQPQHF
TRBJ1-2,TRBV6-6,CASSSDTGYGYTF
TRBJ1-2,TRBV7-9,CASSWGSGGYTF
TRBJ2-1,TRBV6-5,CASTWREGHYEQFF
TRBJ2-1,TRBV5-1,CASSPAVGSPYNEQFF
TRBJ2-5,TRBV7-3,CASSPLSEPQETQYF
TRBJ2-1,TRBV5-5,CASSPRTDNEQFF
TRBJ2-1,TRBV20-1,CSASEGNEQFF
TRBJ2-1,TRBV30,CAWSFGSGGTNEQFF
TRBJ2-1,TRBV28,CASSLRFSQGDNEQFF
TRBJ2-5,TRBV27,CASSFPLLTQYF
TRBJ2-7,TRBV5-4,CASSIDSYEQYF
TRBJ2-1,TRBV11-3,CASSFGPNNEQFF
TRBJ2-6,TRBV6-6,CASSYSSSGANVLTF
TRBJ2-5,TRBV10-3,CAISEPMRGETQYF
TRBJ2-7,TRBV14,CASSQDAYEQYF
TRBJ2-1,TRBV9,CASSSRFGSYNEQFF
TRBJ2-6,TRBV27,CASSSRRGTGGSISGANVLTF
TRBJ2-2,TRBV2,CASGRDSTNTGELFF
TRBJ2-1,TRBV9,CASSVDHISGNYNEQFF
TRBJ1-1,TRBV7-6,CASSLDALGTEAFF
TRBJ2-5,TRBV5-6,CASSAEARGNQETQYF
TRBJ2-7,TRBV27,CASRLRRPYEQYF
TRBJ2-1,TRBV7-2,CASSPGRKFSYNEQFF
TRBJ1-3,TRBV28,CASSLNRDSGNTIYF
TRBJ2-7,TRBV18,CASSPRDSDYEQYF
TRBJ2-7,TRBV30,CAWNSGQGAVEQYF